These T cell receptor beta chains were read from a single sample in a study of patients and donors after allogeneic stem cell transplantation. Via MiXCR, TCRdb re-called the RT-PCR reads, giving one row per CDR3 protein. The repertoire consists of about 100,000 distinct CDR3 sequences, with approximately 35% occurring once and the leading ten covering 25% to 35%. The sequenced sample consisted of blood, either unsorted or a sorted T cell fraction (not recorded which). The source is a human donor who was either an allogeneic HSCT recipient or a stem cell or donor lymphocyte infusion donor (not recorded which). It is not recorded whose cells these are; they may come from a transplant donor. CDR3s include the opening cysteine and the closing phenylalanine or tryptophan. The D gene is left open where the match is weak. Clone size is given for some rows only: seen once, a few or many times, or a class if the clone is expanded.

cdr3_nt: TGTGCCAGCAGAAAATCGGGAGTGGAGACCCAGTACTTC
cdr3_aa: CASRKSGVETQYF
d_call: -
j_call: TRBJ2-5
clone_size: -
v_call: TRBV6-5

cdr3_nt: TGTGCCAGCAGTTTCCGGACAGCCACCGGGGAGCTGTTTTTT
cdr3_aa: CASSFRTATGELFF
d_call: -
j_call: TRBJ2-2
clone_size: -
v_call: TRBV12-3/TRBV12-4

cdr3_nt: TGCGCCAGCAGCTTGGTGCTAGCGGGAGCCTTATCCTACGAGCAGTACTTC
cdr3_aa: CASSLVLAGALSYEQYF
d_call: TRBD2
j_call: TRBJ2-7
clone_size: once
v_call: TRBV5-1

cdr3_nt: TGTGCCAGCTTTTCATTACACAGGGTGAACACTGAAGCTTTCTTT
cdr3_aa: CASFSLHRVNTEAFF
d_call: -
j_call: TRBJ1-1
clone_size: few
v_call: TRBV28

cdr3_nt: TGTGCCAGCACCTATACAGGAAATACGCAGTATTTT
cdr3_aa: CASTYTGNTQYF
d_call: -
j_call: TRBJ2-3
clone_size: few
v_call: TRBV12-3/TRBV12-4

cdr3_nt: TGTGCCAGCAGTTCAGGACAGGGGTGGGGCAATGAGCAGTTCTTC
cdr3_aa: CASSSGQGWGNEQFF
d_call: TRBD1
j_call: TRBJ2-1
clone_size: -
v_call: TRBV27

cdr3_nt: TGCAGCGTTGAAGATAAAGCGGGAGAAAAACTGTTTTTT
cdr3_aa: CSVEDKAGEKLFF
d_call: -
j_call: TRBJ1-4
clone_size: -
v_call: TRBV29-1

cdr3_nt: TGTGCCAGCAGCTTCCCCTGGCAGGGGCGGGCCTCGAACACTGAAGCTTTCTTT
cdr3_aa: CASSFPWQGRASNTEAFF
d_call: -
j_call: TRBJ1-1
clone_size: few
v_call: TRBV7-2

cdr3_nt: TGTGCCATTCACCCCGGGGCCAACTATGGCTACACCTTC
cdr3_aa: CAIHPGANYGYTF
d_call: -
j_call: TRBJ1-2
clone_size: -
v_call: TRBV10-3

cdr3_nt: TGCAGTGCTAGAGATTTCAGGGGGGTCAATCAGCCCCAGCATTTT
cdr3_aa: CSARDFRGVNQPQHF
d_call: TRBD1
j_call: TRBJ1-5
clone_size: few
v_call: TRBV20-1

cdr3_nt: TGTGCCACCGGCAGGCTGAATAGCAATCAGCCCCAGCATTTT
cdr3_aa: CATGRLNSNQPQHF
d_call: -
j_call: TRBJ1-5
clone_size: many
v_call: TRBV24-1

cdr3_nt: TGTGCCAGCAGCACAGGGGGCGGTAACTATGGCTACACCTTC
cdr3_aa: CASSTGGGNYGYTF
d_call: TRBD1
j_call: TRBJ1-2
clone_size: once
v_call: TRBV7-2

cdr3_nt: TGCAGTTCAAAACAGGGGTATGACTACACCTTC
cdr3_aa: CSSKQGYDYTF
d_call: TRBD1
j_call: TRBJ1-2
clone_size: -
v_call: TRBV20-1

cdr3_nt: TGTGCCAGCAGTTCACGGCCCCTCTCTAGCGGGAGAACGACAGATACGCAGTATTTT
cdr3_aa: CASSSRPLSSGRTTDTQYF
d_call: TRBD2
j_call: TRBJ2-3
clone_size: -
v_call: TRBV6-5

cdr3_nt: TGTGCCAGCAGTTTCTTCCCGGGACTGCGGGGCTACACCTTC
cdr3_aa: CASSFFPGLRGYTF
d_call: -
j_call: TRBJ1-2
clone_size: few
v_call: TRBV27

cdr3_nt: TGTGCCAGCAGTTACAGTACAGGAGTCTCCTACAATGAGCAGTTCTTC
cdr3_aa: CASSYSTGVSYNEQFF
d_call: -
j_call: TRBJ2-1
clone_size: few
v_call: TRBV6-5

cdr3_nt: TGTGCCAGCAGCTCGACAGGGCCCAATTCACCCCTCCACTTT
cdr3_aa: CASSSTGPNSPLHF
d_call: TRBD1
j_call: TRBJ1-6
clone_size: few
v_call: TRBV2

cdr3_nt: TGTGCCAGCAGTTACGGTGGGGGAAAACACTATGGCTACACCTTC
cdr3_aa: CASSYGGGKHYGYTF
d_call: -
j_call: TRBJ1-2
clone_size: -
v_call: TRBV6-5

cdr3_nt: TGCGCCAGCAGCTTGCCAGGGGCCGAGCAGTACTTC
cdr3_aa: CASSLPGAEQYF
d_call: -
j_call: TRBJ2-7
clone_size: -
v_call: TRBV5-1

cdr3_nt: TGTGCCAGCAGCTTGGGGGATGTAGGCAATCAGCCCCAGCATTTT
cdr3_aa: CASSLGDVGNQPQHF
d_call: -
j_call: TRBJ1-5
clone_size: -
v_call: TRBV5-5

cdr3_nt: TGTGCCAGCAGCGTAGTCCTAGCGGGAGGGTACAATGAGCAGTTCTTC
cdr3_aa: CASSVVLAGGYNEQFF
d_call: TRBD2
j_call: TRBJ2-1
clone_size: once
v_call: TRBV9

cdr3_nt: TGCGCCAGCAGCTACCCCCGGACAGCATACAATGAGCAGTTCTTC
cdr3_aa: CASSYPRTAYNEQFF
d_call: -
j_call: TRBJ2-1
clone_size: -
v_call: TRBV5-1

cdr3_nt: TGTGCCAGCAGCGAACAGGGCCTGGAAGAAGCTTTCTTT
cdr3_aa: CASSEQGLEEAFF
d_call: -
j_call: TRBJ1-1
clone_size: -
v_call: TRBV2

cdr3_nt: TGTGCCAGCAGTTTAGTTGGCCAGGGGAGTCCCTCTGGGGCCAACGTCCTGACTTTC
cdr3_aa: CASSLVGQGSPSGANVLTF
d_call: -
j_call: TRBJ2-6
clone_size: -
v_call: TRBV12-3/TRBV12-4

cdr3_nt: TGTGCCAGCTCACCTTGGGACAGCTCTGGAAACACCATATATTTT
cdr3_aa: CASSPWDSSGNTIYF
d_call: TRBD1
j_call: TRBJ1-3
clone_size: few
v_call: TRBV18

cdr3_nt: TGTGCCAGCAGTGTCCGGTGGGAGACCCAGTACTTC
cdr3_aa: CASSVRWETQYF
d_call: -
j_call: TRBJ2-5
clone_size: -
v_call: TRBV2

cdr3_nt: TGCAGTGCTCGCAGGGGGTGGGACACTGAAGCTTTCTTT
cdr3_aa: CSARRGWDTEAFF
d_call: TRBD1
j_call: TRBJ1-1
clone_size: few
v_call: TRBV20-1

cdr3_nt: TGTGCCAGCAGAAGGTTATCTAATGAGCAGTTCTTC
cdr3_aa: CASRRLSNEQFF
d_call: -
j_call: TRBJ2-1
clone_size: -
v_call: TRBV2

cdr3_nt: TGTGCCAGCGTCCGGGAAGGTCAGCCCCAGCATTTT
cdr3_aa: CASVREGQPQHF
d_call: -
j_call: TRBJ1-5
clone_size: few
v_call: TRBV2

cdr3_nt: TGTGCCAGCAGCTGGGGACCACAGCCCCAGCATTTT
cdr3_aa: CASSWGPQPQHF
d_call: -
j_call: TRBJ1-5
clone_size: few
v_call: TRBV6-2/TRBV6-3

cdr3_nt: TGTGCCGGCGGGCTAAGCTATAATTCACCCCTCCACTTT
cdr3_aa: CAGGLSYNSPLHF
d_call: -
j_call: TRBJ1-6
clone_size: -
v_call: TRBV27

cdr3_nt: TGCAGTGCTAGAGCAGAGTACGAGCAGTACTTC
cdr3_aa: CSARAEYEQYF
d_call: -
j_call: TRBJ2-7
clone_size: -
v_call: TRBV20-1

cdr3_nt: TGTGCCATCAGTGAGTCGACACTGCAAGAGACCCAGTACTTC
cdr3_aa: CAISESTLQETQYF
d_call: -
j_call: TRBJ2-5
clone_size: -
v_call: TRBV10-3

cdr3_nt: TGTGCCAGCAGTTCGGGACAGACAACAAACTATGGCTACACCTTC
cdr3_aa: CASSSGQTTNYGYTF
d_call: TRBD1
j_call: TRBJ1-2
clone_size: -
v_call: TRBV12-3/TRBV12-4

cdr3_nt: TGTGCCAGCAGCTTGTCTCCCCAGGGAGGGGGAGTTTTCAATGAGCAGTTCTTC
cdr3_aa: CASSLSPQGGGVFNEQFF
d_call: -
j_call: TRBJ2-1
clone_size: -
v_call: TRBV5-5

cdr3_nt: TGTGCCAGCAGCTTAGGGACTCCCAACACCGGGGAGCTGTTTTTT
cdr3_aa: CASSLGTPNTGELFF
d_call: -
j_call: TRBJ2-2
clone_size: -
v_call: TRBV7-9

cdr3_nt: TGTGCCAGCAGTCGTGGTAATGAGCAGTTCTTC
cdr3_aa: CASSRGNEQFF
d_call: -
j_call: TRBJ2-1
clone_size: few
v_call: TRBV25-1

cdr3_nt: TGTGCCATCAGCAGCGACAGGGCGGCCAATCAGCCCCAGCATTTT
cdr3_aa: CAISSDRAANQPQHF
d_call: TRBD1
j_call: TRBJ1-5
clone_size: few
v_call: TRBV10-3

cdr3_nt: TGTGCCAGCAGCCCACCGGTGGCAGTGGCTGAAGCTTTCTTT
cdr3_aa: CASSPPVAVAEAFF
d_call: -
j_call: TRBJ1-1
clone_size: once
v_call: TRBV7-9

cdr3_nt: TGCGCCAGCAGCTTGGTGGGGCAAAGCCACATTCAGTACTTC
cdr3_aa: CASSLVGQSHIQYF
d_call: -
j_call: TRBJ2-4
clone_size: few
v_call: TRBV5-1

cdr3_nt: TGTGCCAGCAGCGTAGCAGTGGGAAACTCCTACGAGCAGTACTTC
cdr3_aa: CASSVAVGNSYEQYF
d_call: -
j_call: TRBJ2-7
clone_size: -
v_call: TRBV9

cdr3_nt: TGTGCCATCAGTGGAAGGCAGGGGCCCTTTGAAGCTTTCTTT
cdr3_aa: CAISGRQGPFEAFF
d_call: -
j_call: TRBJ1-1
clone_size: -
v_call: TRBV10-3

cdr3_nt: TGTGCCACCAGTGCCCCTGGGATGGGAAACACTGAAGCTTTCTTT
cdr3_aa: CATSAPGMGNTEAFF
d_call: -
j_call: TRBJ1-1
clone_size: -
v_call: TRBV24-1

cdr3_nt: TGCAGTGCTAGAGGTCAGCTCATGAACACTGAAGCTTTCTTT
cdr3_aa: CSARGQLMNTEAFF
d_call: -
j_call: TRBJ1-1
clone_size: few
v_call: TRBV20-1

cdr3_nt: TGCGCCAGCAGCTCTCTGACAGGGGGGACAGATACGCAGTATTTT
cdr3_aa: CASSSLTGGTDTQYF
d_call: TRBD1
j_call: TRBJ2-3
clone_size: -
v_call: TRBV5-1

cdr3_nt: TGCAGCGTTGAAGAGAATACTAGCGGATACAATGAGCAGTTCTTC
cdr3_aa: CSVEENTSGYNEQFF
d_call: TRBD2
j_call: TRBJ2-1
clone_size: few
v_call: TRBV29-1

cdr3_nt: TGCAGCGTTATGACAGGTTCAACAGTCTGGGGCTACACCTTC
cdr3_aa: CSVMTGSTVWGYTF
d_call: -
j_call: TRBJ1-2
clone_size: -
v_call: TRBV29-1